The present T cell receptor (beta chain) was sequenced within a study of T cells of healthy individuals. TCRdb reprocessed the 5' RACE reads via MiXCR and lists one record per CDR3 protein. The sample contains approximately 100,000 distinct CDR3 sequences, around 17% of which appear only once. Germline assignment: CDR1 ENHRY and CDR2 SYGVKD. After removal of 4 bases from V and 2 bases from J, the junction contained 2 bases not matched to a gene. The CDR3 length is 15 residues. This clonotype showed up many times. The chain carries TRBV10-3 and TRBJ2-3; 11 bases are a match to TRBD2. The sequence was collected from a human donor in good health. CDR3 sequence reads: CAISGTSGSTDTQYF. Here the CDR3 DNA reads TGTGCCATCAGTGGGACTAGCGGGTCCACAGATACGCAGTATTTT.